The 26 T cell receptor beta chains presented below share a single source sample, sequenced in a study of T cells in localized non-small cell lung cancer. Measured with immunoSEQ multiplex PCR; TCRdb has only the in-frame clones, and not every one. This sample has about 2,200 clones, with around two fifths found just once. Material: lung tumor tissue, obtained before any cancer treatment. The receptors here all came from a female donor older than 55 with stage I lung adenocarcinoma.

This clone is labeled as medium-sized. The rearrangement uses TRBV6-8 and TRBJ2-7; 9 nucleotides match TRBD2. The V and J ends lost 6 bases and 3 bases, in that order; junction bases with no gene match: 15. Germline CDR1 and CDR2: MNHGY and SAAAGT. The CDR3 has 17 amino acids. The CDR3 region is CASRSNTGLAAYYEQYF. The CDR3, as DNA: TGTGCCAGCAGATCAAATACGGGACTAGCTGCCTACTACGAGCAGTACTTC.

This clone was counted a few times. V and J are TRBV9 and TRBJ2-1; D gene ambiguous. The germline CDR1 and CDR2 sequences are SGDLS and YYNGEE. The V gene lost 1 base and the J gene lost 6 bases, with 8 bases spanning the gap. The CDR3 runs 13 residues. The CDR3 DNA sequence: TGTGCCAGCAGCGTATCGGTTGTCAATGAGCAGTTCTTC. Translation: CASSVSVVNEQFF.

The V call is TRBV11-3, the J call TRBJ2-3; a weak D match, TRBD2 (5 bases). The germline V and J ends were trimmed by 5 bases and 4 bases, with 13 bases remaining between them. The germline gives CDR1 SGHNT, CDR2 YENEEA. The CDR3 contains 14 residues. The CDR3: CASSPGLEPDTQYF. DNA for the CDR3: TGTGCCAGCAGCCCTGGACTGGAACCAGATACGCAGTATTTT.

The chain carries TRBV29-1 and TRBJ2-1; D unresolved. Trimming removed 5 bases at V and 0 bases at J, with 11 bases between. This CDR3 is built from 14 residues. Germline values: CDR1 SQVTM, CDR2 ANQGSEA. The CDR3 spells CSVPPQSSYNEQFF. In DNA form, the CDR3 reads TGCAGCGTTCCCCCACAAAGCTCCTACAATGAGCAGTTCTTC.

V and J are TRBV19 and TRBJ1-1, with 7 bases lining up with TRBD1. CDR3 length equals 13 residues. The junction had 10 bases not matched to a gene; V was cut back by 10 bases and J by 5 bases. Germline V gene sequence: CDR1 LNHDA, CDR2 SQIVND (reference sequence). In DNA, the CDR3 is TGTGCCACCGGGTACACAGGGGAGACTGAAGCTTTCTTT. Translated, it gives CATGYTGETEAFF.

Only a few counts were recorded for this clone. The chain couples TRBV11-3 to TRBJ2-3; 11 bases agree with TRBD2. Germline values: CDR1 SGHNT, CDR2 YENEEA. Losses at the gene ends were 4 bases for V and 0 bases for J; bases not matched to a gene: 3. The CDR3 extends over 16 amino acids. The DNA of the CDR3 is TGTGCCAGCAGCTCGGGACTAGCGGACAGCACAGATACGCAGTATTTT. Translating gives CASSSGLADSTDTQYF.

The chain is built from TRBV1 and TRBJ2-3; TRBD2 is taken as the D call from the table, unchecked against the DNA. TRBV1 is deemed a pseudogene. The CDR3 runs to 17 residues. CDR3 in amino acids: CASSQAPSVGVTDTQYF. DNA of the CDR3: TGCGCCAGCAGCCAGGCCCCCTCCGTGGGAGTCACAGATACGCAGTATTTT.

This clone was detected only a few times. This chain joins TRBV2 and TRBJ1-2, with a tentative D call TRBD1 (5 bases). Looked up from germline, CDR1 is SNHLY and CDR2 is FYNNEI. The CDR3 runs to 16 residues. V lost 7 bases and J lost 4, with 22 bases in between. CDR3 sequence: CASKIGGGAVVYGYTF. CDR3 DNA: TGTGCCAGCAAGATAGGAGGAGGGGCAGTAGTCTATGGCTACACCTTC.

The rearrangement uses TRBV30 and TRBJ2-1; 15 bases map to TRBD2. The CDR3 runs to 15 residues. Per the germline V gene, CDR1 is GTSNPN and CDR2 is SVGIG (reference sequence). V dropped 1 base and J dropped 8; count of bases not matched to a gene: 3. This chain's CDR3 is CAWSGTSGRAHEQFF. The DNA for the CDR3 is TGTGCCTGGAGTGGGACTAGCGGGAGGGCCCATGAGCAGTTCTTC.

This chain links TRBV9 with TRBJ1-1; 9 nucleotides agree with TRBD1. The J segment lost 1 base and the V segment lost 10 bases, leaving 2 bases of the junction unmatched. Germline CDR1 and CDR2: SGDLS and YYNGEE. The CDR3 extends over 12 amino acids. The CDR3 nucleotides are TGTGCCGGGGACAGGGAGAACACTGAAGCTTTCTTT. It codes for CAGDRENTEAFF.

The V and J genes are TRBV19 and TRBJ1-5; 7 positions match TRBD1. CDR1 and CDR2 (germline): LNHDA, SQIVND (reference sequence). Trimming cost V 5 bases and J 0 bases; bases outside gene matches: 13. This CDR3 comprises 18 residues. The CDR3 is CASSWPGQPFDSNQPQHF. CDR3 in DNA: TGTGCCAGTAGTTGGCCGGGACAGCCCTTCGATAGCAATCAGCCCCAGCATTTT.

J is TRBJ2-7 and V is TRBV5-1; 9 bases fit TRBD1. The CDR3 sequence is 14 residues long. With V trimmed by 4 bases and J by 7 bases, 9 bases remained unmatched. The V gene's germline CDR1 is SGHRS and CDR2 YFSETQ. The CDR3 here is CASSEGQGTGEQYF. The CDR3 DNA is TGCGCCAGCAGCGAGGGACAGGGTACGGGGGAGCAGTACTTC.

The chain joins TRBV28 to TRBJ2-1; TRBD1 matches 7 bases. V was pared by 6 bases and J by 5 bases, with 7 bases of the junction left unmatched. There are 14 residues in the CDR3. Germline V gives CDR1 MDHEN, CDR2 SYDVKM. The CDR3 DNA follows: TGTGCCAGCAGGTCGGGACAGCAGAACAATGAGCAGTTCTTC. It yields the protein CASRSGQQNNEQFF.

This chain joins TRBV10-2 and TRBJ2-1; no firm D call. V was shortened by 1 base and J by 4 bases, with 5 bases between the two germline ends. CDR1 and CDR2 from the germline V gene are WSHSY and SAAADI. The CDR3 contains 13 residues. The CDR3 region has the DNA TGCGCCAGCAGTGAGTTCGGATACAATGAGCAGTTCTTC. It codes for CASSEFGYNEQFF.

The chain links TRBV11-3 to TRBJ2-3; D might be TRBD1 (5 bases). The V end lost 5 bases, the J end lost 2 bases, and 14 bases lay between the germline ends. The CDR3 sequence is 15 residues long. Germline values: CDR1 SGHNT, CDR2 YENEEA. The CDR3 spells CASSPRGAHTDTQYF. CDR3 in DNA: TGTGCCAGCAGCCCGCGTGGGGCTCACACAGATACGCAGTATTTT.

V usage is TRBV6-8 and J usage is TRBJ2-6; D is ambiguous. From germline, CDR1 is MNHGY and CDR2 SAAAGT. Trimming left V 7 bases short and J 4 bases short, with 14 bases between. The CDR3 sequence is 15 residues long. The CDR3 DNA sequence: TGTGCCAGCACGGGCGGAGAAGACGGGGCCAACGTCCTGACTTTC. Translation gives CASTGGEDGANVLTF.

The CDR3 region has the DNA TGTGCCAGCAGCCGACTAGCGGGAGGGCCTTGGTATTTT. It specifies CASSRLAGGPWYF. V gene TRBV2 combines with J gene TRBJ2-3, with 14 bases that match TRBD2. Germline trimming cut 6 bases from V and 14 bases from J; bases unmatched to any gene: 7. Per germline, CDR1 SNHLY and CDR2 FYNNEI. The CDR3 runs 13 residues.

The gene calls are TRBV29-1 and TRBJ1-2, with 11 bases that match TRBD1. V lost 6 bases and J lost 7; bases outside the gene matches: 7. Germline lookup yields CDR1 SQVTM and CDR2 ANQGSEA. This CDR3 spans 13 amino acids. The CDR3 reads CSVLGQGATGYTF. The CDR3 DNA reads as TGCAGCGTACTCGGACAGGGGGCGACTGGCTACACCTTC.

This clone was seen a single time. This chain uses TRBV19 with TRBJ1-1; D unresolved. V was pared by 0 bases and J by 1 base, with 6 bases between. Germline lookup yields CDR1 LNHDA and CDR2 SQIVND (reference sequence). This CDR3 has 14 residues. CDR3: CASSIDRQNTEAFF. In DNA, the CDR3 is TGTGCCAGTAGTATAGACAGGCAGAACACTGAAGCTTTCTTT.

CDR3 sequence: CATSRGLGTDQPQHF. As DNA, the CDR3 is TGTGCCACCAGCAGGGGCTTGGGAACTGATCAGCCCCAGCATTTT. The chain has TRBV15 and TRBJ1-5; D is uncertain. The germline CDR1 and CDR2 sequences are LNHNV and YYDKDF (reference sequence). Trimming removed 3 bases at V and 5 bases at J, with 14 bases between. The CDR3 covers 15 residues.

The chain links TRBV5-1 to TRBJ2-7, with D maybe TRBD1 (5 bases). Germline assignment: CDR1 SGHRS and CDR2 YFSETQ. There are 14 residues in the CDR3. V was trimmed by 1 base and J by 4 bases, leaving 12 bases between them. The CDR3 DNA is TGCGCCAGCAGCTTGACAGGCCAAATTTACGAGCAGTACTTC. The encoded protein is CASSLTGQIYEQYF.

The rearrangement uses TRBV29-1 and TRBJ2-6; no clear D gene. Germline assignment: CDR1 SQVTM and CDR2 ANQGSEA. The V end lost 5 bases, the J end lost 0 bases, and 5 bases lay between the germline ends. The CDR3 extends over 13 amino acids. CDR3 amino acids: CSVLISGANVLTF. The CDR3 DNA reads TGCAGCGTTTTGATCTCTGGGGCCAACGTCCTGACTTTC.

This sequence joins TRBV28 and TRBJ2-7; D is ambiguous. The CDR3 loop spans 14 amino acids. Germline values: CDR1 MDHEN, CDR2 SYDVKM. V lost 3 bases, J lost 0 bases, and 9 bases lay in between. Here the CDR3 reads CASSLLVDSYEQYF. The CDR3 DNA sequence: TGTGCCAGCAGTTTGTTGGTCGACTCCTACGAGCAGTACTTC.

This clone has a handful of counts. V and J are TRBV6-8 and TRBJ1-4, with D unresolved. The V and J ends lost 6 bases and 8 bases respectively, with 16 bases between them. The V gene's germline CDR1 is MNHGY and CDR2 SAAAGT. This CDR3 comprises 14 residues. CDR3 region: CASSPTRWVEKLFF. The CDR3 DNA reads as TGTGCCAGCAGCCCGACCCGCTGGGTAGAAAAACTGTTTTTT.

This chain joins TRBV6-8 and TRBJ1-1; 8 nucleotides agree with TRBD1. The CDR3 runs 14 residues. CDR1 MNHGY and CDR2 SAAAGT come from the germline V gene. Unmatched junction bases numbered 4, after V lost 2 bases and J lost 5 bases. In nucleotides, the CDR3 is TGTGCCAGCAGTTACCACAGGGGGAGTACTGAAGCTTTCTTT. This encodes CASSYHRGSTEAFF.

The chain recombines TRBV28 with TRBJ2-1; TRBD1 aligns across 9 bases. Germline V CDR1 and CDR2: MDHEN, SYDVKM. This CDR3 spans 16 amino acids. Trimming at V came to 6 bases and at J to 6 bases, leaving 12 bases not matched to a gene. Here the CDR3 DNA reads TGTGCCAGCAGGTCTCTAAGACAGGGGGGTAGCAATGAGCAGTTCTTC. The encoded protein is CASRSLRQGGSNEQFF.